This T cell receptor beta chain was identified during a study of blood T cells in healthy people across ages. Study context: Capturing about one barcoded beta molecule per two T cells was achieved by template switching.

As regards this clonotype: Its antigen is unidentified.

It was with a sample-barcoded 5' primer and a J-beta primer mix that a second PCR of roughly 7 to 12 cycles was run. One entry per CDR3 protein results from TCRdb running MiXCR on the 5' RACE reads. The data contain about 1.8 million distinct CDR3 sequences, roughly 52% of them singletons. Study-wide points: Aged donors had fewer naive CD4+ cells and lower diversity than long-lived donors.

Germline V lookup: CDR1 SNHLY, CDR2 FYNNEI. V lost 1 base to trimming and J lost 9 bases; unmatched junction nucleotides: 14. This CDR3 is built from 17 residues. This chain links TRBV2 with TRBJ2-1; 8 bases map to TRBD2. The origin of this receptor is a middle-aged woman in good health. Sequencing used blood. In DNA, the CDR3 is TGTGCCAGCAGTGAAGATGGGGTACGGGGGGGTGTTGCTGAGCAGTTCTTC. Its protein is CASSEDGVRGGVAEQFF.